The entry below gives a single TCR beta chain sequence along with its context. This clonotype was seen a few times. Its cognate antigen has yet to be identified. The record has no base qualities; no much larger clone is one base away. This entry belongs to a study of spatial heterogeneity in lung cancer (dated by TCRdb to about 2019). Context from the whole study: Beta-chain transcripts were consistently detected in greater numbers than alpha-chain transcripts, which likely reflects a higher abundance of beta-chain transcripts. In the raw uncorrected reads, each unique combination of TCR and UMI appeared more than ten times on average. In non-small cell lung cancer, the study quantitatively compared TCR alpha and beta repertoires across several tumor regions, matched nontumor lung, and blood. Nonsynonymous mutation counts, determined by whole-exome sequencing of tumor tissue, were related to features of the TCR repertoire. Both alpha and beta chains were TCR-sequenced in samples taken at surgery, namely 220 tumor regions, 61 to 65 matched nontumor lung samples and a few dozen PBMC samples.

The label giving this sample's time point can be read as: sample taken at primary tumor resection. For TCR sequencing, whole RNA was extracted from tumor and nontumor lung tissue, or from cryopreserved PBMC samples, and no cell sorting was done. Donors were some 67 patients with early-stage, untreated non-small cell lung cancer from the lung TRACERx cohort. Patients were selected for TCR sequencing only if sufficient RNA was available from at least two tumor regions. Receptor amplification or capture employed 5' RACE. Sequenced using a NextSeq 500. To allow correction of PCR and sequencing errors, the TCR library protocol tagged every TCR cDNA molecule with a unique molecular identifier. Turning to the authors' computational methods: Decombinator tools were used for TCR identification, UMI-based error correction and CDR3 extraction. Expanded TCRs were defined as those above a frequency of 2 per 1,000, corresponding to the top 1% of the tumor frequency distribution. Rényi diversity was computed with the R vegan package after subsampling each repertoire 100 times to 5,000 TCRs. CDR3 similarity networks were built from amino acid triplet string-kernel similarity, with CDR3s being connected when pairwise similarity was above 0.82. The public reads were reprocessed in TCRdb via fastp at Q25 and MiXCR, keeping in-frame beta chains. All rows with the same CDR3 protein become a single entry with the most common DNA and genes. Clone size and V and J calls follow TCRdb, not the original study. This sample gives some 45,000 distinct CDR3 sequences in total; 10% to 15% of them show up just once. In total, the top ten clones hold roughly 40% of the sample.

Here V drops 5 bases and J drops 2 bases, and the junction holds 7 bases not matched to any gene. CDR3 length: 16 amino acids, cysteine to phenylalanine. Only CDR3 DNA remains: 48 bases, in frame from the first base. Overall study outcomes, separate from this receptor: Confirming at a functional level the hypothesis that regional TCRs recognize regional mutations was considered to require additional single-cell paired TCR alpha and beta sequencing. Ubiquitous expanded tumor TCRs were detected in blood more often at tumor resection than at routine follow-up.

The source was PBMCs, collected at surgery. The sequence is built from TRBV12-3 or TRBV12-4 and TRBJ2-1; a stretch of 9 junction bases matches TRBD2. The sequence came from a female donor with early-stage non-small cell lung cancer. The CDR3 corresponds to CASSPLAGAAYNEQFF. Read as DNA, the sequence is TGTGCCAGCAGTCCGTTAGCGGGGGCCGCCTACAATGAGCAGTTCTTC.